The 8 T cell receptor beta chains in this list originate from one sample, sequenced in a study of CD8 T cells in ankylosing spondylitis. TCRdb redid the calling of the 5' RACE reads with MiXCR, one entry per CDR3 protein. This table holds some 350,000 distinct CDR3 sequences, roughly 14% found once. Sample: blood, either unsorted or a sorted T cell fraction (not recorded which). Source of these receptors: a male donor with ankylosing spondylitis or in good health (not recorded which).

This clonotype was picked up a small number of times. This CDR3 is CASSPQGPNTEAFF. The CDR3 DNA is TGTGCCAGCAGCCCTCAGGGCCCGAACACTGAAGCTTTCTTT. This chain joins TRBV2 and TRBJ1-1, with a tentative D call TRBD1 (5 bases). With 6 bases removed from V and 1 base from J, the gap between germline ends came to 12 bases. The CDR3 covers 14 residues. Germline V CDR1 and CDR2: SNHLY, FYNNEI. Filled out from reference TRBV2 and TRBJ1-1, the complete variable domain reads EPEVTQTPSHQVTQMGQEVILRCVPISNHLYFYWYRQILGQKVEFLVSFYNNEISEKSEIFDDQFSVERPDGSNFTLKIRSTKLEDSAMYFCASSPQGPNTEAFFGQGTRLTVV.

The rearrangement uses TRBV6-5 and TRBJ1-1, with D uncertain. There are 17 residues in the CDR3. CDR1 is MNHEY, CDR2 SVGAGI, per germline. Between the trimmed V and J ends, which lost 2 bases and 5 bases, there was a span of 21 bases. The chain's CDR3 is CASSYVGGSIGRTEAFF. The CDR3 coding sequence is TGTGCCAGCAGTTACGTAGGAGGGAGTATCGGTAGGACTGAAGCTTTCTTT.

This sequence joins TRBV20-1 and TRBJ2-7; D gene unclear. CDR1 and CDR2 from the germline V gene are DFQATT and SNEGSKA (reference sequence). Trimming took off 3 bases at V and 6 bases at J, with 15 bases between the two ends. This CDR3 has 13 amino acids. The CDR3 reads CSASKGIVGEQYF. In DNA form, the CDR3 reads TGCAGTGCTAGTAAAGGGATCGTCGGCGAGCAGTACTTC.

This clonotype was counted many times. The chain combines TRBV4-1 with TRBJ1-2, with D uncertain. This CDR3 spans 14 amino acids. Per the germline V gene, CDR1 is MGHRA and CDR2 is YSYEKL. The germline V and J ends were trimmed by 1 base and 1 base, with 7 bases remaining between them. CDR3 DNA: TGCGCCAGCAGCCAAGCGCAGGTTAACTATGGCTACACCTTC. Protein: CASSQAQVNYGYTF.

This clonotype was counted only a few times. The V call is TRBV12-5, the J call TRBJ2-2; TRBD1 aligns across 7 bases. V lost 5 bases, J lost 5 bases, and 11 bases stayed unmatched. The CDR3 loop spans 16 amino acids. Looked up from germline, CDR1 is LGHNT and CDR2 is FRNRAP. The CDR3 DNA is TGTGCTAGTGGTCCACCAACCGGGGACAGAACCGGGGAGCTGTTTTTT. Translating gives CASGPPTGDRTGELFF.

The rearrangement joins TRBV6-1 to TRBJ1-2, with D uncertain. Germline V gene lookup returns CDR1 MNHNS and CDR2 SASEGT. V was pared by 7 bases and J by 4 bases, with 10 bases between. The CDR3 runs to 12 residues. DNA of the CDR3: TGTGCCAGCACCGGGTGGACCTATGGCTACACCTTC. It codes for CASTGWTYGYTF.

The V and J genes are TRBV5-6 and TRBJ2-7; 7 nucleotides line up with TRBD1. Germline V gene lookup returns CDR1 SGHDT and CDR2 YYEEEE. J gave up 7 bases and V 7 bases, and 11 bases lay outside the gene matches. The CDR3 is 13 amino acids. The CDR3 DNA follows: TGTGCCAGCGAAGGGGACAGTTCGAGAGAGCAGTACTTC. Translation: CASEGDSSREQYF.

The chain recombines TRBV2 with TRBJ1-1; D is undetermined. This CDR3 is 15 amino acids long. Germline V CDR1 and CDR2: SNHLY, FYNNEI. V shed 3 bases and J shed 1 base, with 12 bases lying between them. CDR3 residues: CASSEGGFGNTEAFF. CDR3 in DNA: TGTGCCAGCAGTGAGGGTGGGTTTGGGAACACTGAAGCTTTCTTT.